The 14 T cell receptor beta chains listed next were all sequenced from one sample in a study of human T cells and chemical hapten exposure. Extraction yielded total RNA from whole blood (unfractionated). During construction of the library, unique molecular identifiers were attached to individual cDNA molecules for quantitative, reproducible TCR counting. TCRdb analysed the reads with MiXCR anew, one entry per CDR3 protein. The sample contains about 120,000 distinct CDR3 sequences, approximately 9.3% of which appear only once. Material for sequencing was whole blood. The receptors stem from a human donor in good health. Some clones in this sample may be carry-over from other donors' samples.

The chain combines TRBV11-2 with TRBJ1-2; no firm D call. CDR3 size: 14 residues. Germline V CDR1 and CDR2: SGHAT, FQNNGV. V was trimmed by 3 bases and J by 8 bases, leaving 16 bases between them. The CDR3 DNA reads TGTGCCAGCAGCTTTCACCCGGTCTGGTCCGGCTACACCTTC. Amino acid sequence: CASSFHPVWSGYTF. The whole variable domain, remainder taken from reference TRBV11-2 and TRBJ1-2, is EAGVAQSPRYKIIEKRQSVAFWCNPISGHATLYWYQQILGQGPKLLIQFQNNGVVDDSQLPKDRFSAERLKGVDSTLKIQPAKLEDSAVYLCASSFHPVWSGYTFGSGTRLTVV.

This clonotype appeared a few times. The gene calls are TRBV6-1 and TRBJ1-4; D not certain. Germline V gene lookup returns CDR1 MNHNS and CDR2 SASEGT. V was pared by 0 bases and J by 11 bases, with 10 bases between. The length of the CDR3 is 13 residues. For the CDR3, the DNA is TGTGCCAGCAGTGAAGCGGGCCGGGATAAACTGTTTTTT. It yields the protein CASSEAGRDKLFF.

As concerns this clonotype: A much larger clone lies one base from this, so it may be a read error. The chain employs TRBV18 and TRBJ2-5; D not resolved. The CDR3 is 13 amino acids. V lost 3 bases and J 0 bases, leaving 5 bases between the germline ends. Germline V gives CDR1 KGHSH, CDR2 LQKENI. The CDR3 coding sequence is TGTGCCAGCTCACCTCAGTACCAAGAGACCCAGTACTTC. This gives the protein CASSPQYQETQYF.

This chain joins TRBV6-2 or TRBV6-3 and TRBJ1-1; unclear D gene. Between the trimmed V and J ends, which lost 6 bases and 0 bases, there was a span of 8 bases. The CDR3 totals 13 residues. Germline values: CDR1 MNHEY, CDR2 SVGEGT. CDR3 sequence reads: CASRLTLNTEAFF. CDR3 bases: TGTGCCAGCAGATTGACATTGAACACTGAAGCTTTCTTT.

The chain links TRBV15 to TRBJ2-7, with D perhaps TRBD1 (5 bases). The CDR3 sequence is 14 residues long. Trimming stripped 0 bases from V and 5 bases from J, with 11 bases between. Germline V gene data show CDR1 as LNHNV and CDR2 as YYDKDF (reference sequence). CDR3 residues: CATSRDPGHHEQYF. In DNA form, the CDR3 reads TGTGCCACCAGCAGAGATCCAGGGCACCACGAGCAGTACTTC.

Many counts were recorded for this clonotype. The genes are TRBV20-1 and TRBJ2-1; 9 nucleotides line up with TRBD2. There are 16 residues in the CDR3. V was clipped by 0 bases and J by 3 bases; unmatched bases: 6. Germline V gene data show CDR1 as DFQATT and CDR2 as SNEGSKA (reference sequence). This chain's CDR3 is CSARDPASGDYNEQFF. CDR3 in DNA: TGCAGTGCTAGAGATCCTGCTAGCGGGGACTACAATGAGCAGTTCTTC.

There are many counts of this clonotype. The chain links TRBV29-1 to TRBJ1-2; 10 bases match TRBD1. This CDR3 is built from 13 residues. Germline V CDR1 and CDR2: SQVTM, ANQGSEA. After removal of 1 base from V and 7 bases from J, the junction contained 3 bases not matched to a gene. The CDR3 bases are TGCAGCGTTGAAGCGGGGACAGGGGCTGGCTACACCTTC. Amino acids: CSVEAGTGAGYTF.

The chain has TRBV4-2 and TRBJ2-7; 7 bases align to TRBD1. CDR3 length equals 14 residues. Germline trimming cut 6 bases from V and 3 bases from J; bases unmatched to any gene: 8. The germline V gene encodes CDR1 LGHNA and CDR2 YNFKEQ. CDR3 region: CASSKGTGDYEQYF. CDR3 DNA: TGTGCCAGCAGTAAGGGAACAGGGGACTACGAGCAGTACTTC.

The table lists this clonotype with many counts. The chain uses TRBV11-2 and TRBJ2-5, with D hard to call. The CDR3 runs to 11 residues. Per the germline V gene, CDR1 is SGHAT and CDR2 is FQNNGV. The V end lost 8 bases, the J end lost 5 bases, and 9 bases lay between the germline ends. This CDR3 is CASSGPETQYF. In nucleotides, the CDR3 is TGTGCCAGCTCCGGCCCGGAGACCCAGTACTTC.

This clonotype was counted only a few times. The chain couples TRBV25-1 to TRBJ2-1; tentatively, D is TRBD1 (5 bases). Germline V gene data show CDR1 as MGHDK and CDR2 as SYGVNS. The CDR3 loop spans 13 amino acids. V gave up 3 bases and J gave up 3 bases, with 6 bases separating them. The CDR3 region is CASSEDIYNEQFF. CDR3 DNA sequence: TGTGCCAGCAGTGAGGACATCTACAATGAGCAGTTCTTC.

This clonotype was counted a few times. The CDR3 DNA reads as TGCAGTGCTAGAGGGGACAGGGCTAACTATGGCTACACCTTC. This codes for CSARGDRANYGYTF. The chain links TRBV20-1 to TRBJ1-2, with 9 bases aligning to TRBD1. Germline assignment: CDR1 DFQATT and CDR2 SNEGSKA (reference sequence). This CDR3 has 14 amino acids. V shed 1 base and J 0 bases; nucleotides not matched to a gene: 0.

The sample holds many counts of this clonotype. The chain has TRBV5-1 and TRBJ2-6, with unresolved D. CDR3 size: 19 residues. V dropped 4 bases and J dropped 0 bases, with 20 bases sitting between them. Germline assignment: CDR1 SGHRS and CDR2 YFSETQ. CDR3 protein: CASSPSTPTRSSGANVLTF. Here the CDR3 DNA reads TGCGCCAGCAGCCCTTCAACCCCTACCAGAAGCTCTGGGGCCAACGTCCTGACTTTC. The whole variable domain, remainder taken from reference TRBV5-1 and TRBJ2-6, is KAGVTQTPRYLIKTRGQQVTLSCSPISGHRSVSWYQQTPGQGLQFLFEYFSETQRNKGNFPGRFSGRQFSNSRSEMNVSTLELGDSALYLCASSPSTPTRSSGANVLTFGAGSRLTVL.

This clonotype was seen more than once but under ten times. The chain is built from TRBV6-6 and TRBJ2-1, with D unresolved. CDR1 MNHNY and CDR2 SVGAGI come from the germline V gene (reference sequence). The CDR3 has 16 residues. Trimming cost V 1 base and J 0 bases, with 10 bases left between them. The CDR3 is CASSYYRQSSYNEQFF. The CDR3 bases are TGTGCCAGCAGTTACTATCGGCAGAGCTCCTACAATGAGCAGTTCTTC.

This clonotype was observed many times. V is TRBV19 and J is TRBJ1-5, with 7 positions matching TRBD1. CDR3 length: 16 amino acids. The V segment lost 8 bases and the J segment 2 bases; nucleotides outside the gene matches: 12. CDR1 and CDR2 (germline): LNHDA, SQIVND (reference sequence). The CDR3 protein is CASSPGTAVRNQPQHF. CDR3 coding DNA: TGTGCCAGTTCTCCCGGGACAGCGGTTCGCAATCAGCCCCAGCATTTT.